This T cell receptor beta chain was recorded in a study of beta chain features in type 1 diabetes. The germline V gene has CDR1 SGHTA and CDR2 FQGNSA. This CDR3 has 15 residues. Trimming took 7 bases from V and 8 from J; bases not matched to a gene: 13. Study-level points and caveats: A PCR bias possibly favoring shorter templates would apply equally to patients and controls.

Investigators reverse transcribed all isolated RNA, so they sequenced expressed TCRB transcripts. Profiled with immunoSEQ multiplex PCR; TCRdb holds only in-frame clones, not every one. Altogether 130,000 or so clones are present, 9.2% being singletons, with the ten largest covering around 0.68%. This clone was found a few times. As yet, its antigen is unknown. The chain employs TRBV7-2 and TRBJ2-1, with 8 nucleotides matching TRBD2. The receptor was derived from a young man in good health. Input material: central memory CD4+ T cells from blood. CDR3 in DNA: TGTGCCAGCACCCCCGGGGGGGCCAAGGTCGATGAGCAGTTCTTC. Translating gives CASTPGGAKVDEQFF.